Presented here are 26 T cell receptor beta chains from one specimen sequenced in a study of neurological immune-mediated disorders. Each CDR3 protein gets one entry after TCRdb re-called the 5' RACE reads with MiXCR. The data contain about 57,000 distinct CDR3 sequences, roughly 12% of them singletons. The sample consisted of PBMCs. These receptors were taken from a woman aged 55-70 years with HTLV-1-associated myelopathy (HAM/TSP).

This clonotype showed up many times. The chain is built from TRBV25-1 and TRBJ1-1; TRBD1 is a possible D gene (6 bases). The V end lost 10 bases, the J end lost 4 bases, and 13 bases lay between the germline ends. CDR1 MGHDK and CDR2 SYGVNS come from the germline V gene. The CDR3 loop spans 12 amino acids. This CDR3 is CATTGFATEAFF. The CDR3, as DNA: TGTGCCACCACAGGGTTCGCCACTGAAGCTTTCTTT. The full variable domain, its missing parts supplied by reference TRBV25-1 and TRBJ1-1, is EADIYQTPRYLVIGTGKKITLECSQTMGHDKMYWYQQDPGMELHLIHYSYGVNSTEKGDLSSESTVSRIRTEHFPLTLESARPSHTSQYLCATTGFATEAFFGQGTRLTVV.

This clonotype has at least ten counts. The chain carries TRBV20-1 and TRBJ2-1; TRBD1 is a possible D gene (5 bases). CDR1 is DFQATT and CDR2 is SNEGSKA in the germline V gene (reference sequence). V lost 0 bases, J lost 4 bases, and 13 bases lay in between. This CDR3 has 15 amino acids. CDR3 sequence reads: CSARDRRQPYNEQFF. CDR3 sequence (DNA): TGCAGTGCTAGAGATAGACGACAGCCATACAATGAGCAGTTCTTC.

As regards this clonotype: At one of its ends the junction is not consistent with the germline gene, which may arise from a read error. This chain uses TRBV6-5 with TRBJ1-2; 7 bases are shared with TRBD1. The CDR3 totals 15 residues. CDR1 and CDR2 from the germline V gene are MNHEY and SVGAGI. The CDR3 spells CASRLPGQNSYCYTF. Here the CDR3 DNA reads TGTGCCAGCAGACTTCCGGGACAGAATAGCTATTGCTACACCTTC.

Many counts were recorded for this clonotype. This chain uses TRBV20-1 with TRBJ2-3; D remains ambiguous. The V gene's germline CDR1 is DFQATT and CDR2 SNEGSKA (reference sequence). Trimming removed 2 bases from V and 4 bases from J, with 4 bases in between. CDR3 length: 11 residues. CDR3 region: CSARRSDTQYF. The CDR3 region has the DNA TGCAGTGCTAGAAGGTCAGATACGCAGTATTTT.

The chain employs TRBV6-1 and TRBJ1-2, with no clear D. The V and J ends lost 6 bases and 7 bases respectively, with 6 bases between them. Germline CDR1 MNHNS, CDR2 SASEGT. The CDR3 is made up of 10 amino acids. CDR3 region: CASREGGYTF. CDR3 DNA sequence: TGTGCCAGCAGAGAGGGTGGCTACACCTTC.

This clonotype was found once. This chain's CDR3 is CASSDASGGGSEQYF. The CDR3 nucleotides read TGTGCCAGCAGTGACGCTTCAGGGGGTGGAAGCGAGCAGTACTTC. The rearrangement links TRBV6-1 to TRBJ2-7, with 7 bases lining up with TRBD1. CDR1 and CDR2 from the germline V gene are MNHNS and SASEGT. V dropped 3 bases and J dropped 6; count of bases not matched to a gene: 11. This CDR3 is 15 amino acids long.

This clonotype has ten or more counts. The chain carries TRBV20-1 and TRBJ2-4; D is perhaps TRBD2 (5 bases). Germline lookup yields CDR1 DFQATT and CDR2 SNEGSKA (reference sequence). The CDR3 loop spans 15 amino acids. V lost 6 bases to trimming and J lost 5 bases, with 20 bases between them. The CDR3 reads CSAPPFRGMENIQYF. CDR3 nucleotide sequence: TGCAGTGCGCCGCCCTTTCGAGGGATGGAAAACATTCAGTACTTC.

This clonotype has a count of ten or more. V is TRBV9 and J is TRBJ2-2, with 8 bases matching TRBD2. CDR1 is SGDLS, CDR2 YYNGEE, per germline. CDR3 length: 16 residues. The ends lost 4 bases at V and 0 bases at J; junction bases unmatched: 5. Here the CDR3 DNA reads TGTGCCAGCAGCCATAAGACTAGCGCGAACACCGGGGAGCTGTTTTTT. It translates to CASSHKTSANTGELFF.

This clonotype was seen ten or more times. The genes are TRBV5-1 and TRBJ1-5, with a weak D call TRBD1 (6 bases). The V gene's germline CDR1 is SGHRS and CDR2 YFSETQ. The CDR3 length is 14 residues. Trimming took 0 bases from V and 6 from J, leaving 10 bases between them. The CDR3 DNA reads TGCGCCAGCAGCTTGGAAGGAGGGGGTCAGCCCCAGCATTTT. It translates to CASSLEGGGQPQHF. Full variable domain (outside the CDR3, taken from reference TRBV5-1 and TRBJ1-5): KAGVTQTPRYLIKTRGQQVTLSCSPISGHRSVSWYQQTPGQGLQFLFEYFSETQRNKGNFPGRFSGRQFSNSRSEMNVSTLELGDSALYLCASSLEGGGQPQHFGDGTRLSIL.

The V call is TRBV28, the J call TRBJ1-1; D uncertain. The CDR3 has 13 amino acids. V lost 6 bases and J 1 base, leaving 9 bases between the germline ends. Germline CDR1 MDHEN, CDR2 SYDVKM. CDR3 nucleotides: TGTGCCAGCAGGGGCGAGAGGAACACTGAAGCTTTCTTT. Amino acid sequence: CASRGERNTEAFF.

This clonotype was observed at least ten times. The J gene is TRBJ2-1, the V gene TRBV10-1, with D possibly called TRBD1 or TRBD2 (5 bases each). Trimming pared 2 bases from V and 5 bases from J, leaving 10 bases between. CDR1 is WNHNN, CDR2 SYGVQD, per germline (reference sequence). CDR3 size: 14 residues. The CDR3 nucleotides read TGCGCCAGCAGTGAGGGGGGACGCGACAATGAGCAGTTCTTC. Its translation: CASSEGGRDNEQFF.

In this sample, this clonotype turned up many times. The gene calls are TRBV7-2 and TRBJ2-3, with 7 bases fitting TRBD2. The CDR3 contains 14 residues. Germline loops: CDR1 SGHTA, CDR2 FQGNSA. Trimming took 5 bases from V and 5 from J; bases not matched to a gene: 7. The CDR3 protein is CASSGRAGRDTQYF. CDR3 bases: TGTGCCAGCAGCGGGAGGGCCGGGAGAGATACGCAGTATTTT.

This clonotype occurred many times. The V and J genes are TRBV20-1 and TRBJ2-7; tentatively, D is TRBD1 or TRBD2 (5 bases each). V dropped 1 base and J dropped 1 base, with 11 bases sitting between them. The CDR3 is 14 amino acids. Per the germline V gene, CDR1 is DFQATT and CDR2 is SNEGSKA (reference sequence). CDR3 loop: CSARVGVGSYEQYF. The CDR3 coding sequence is TGCAGTGCTAGAGTGGGGGTCGGGTCCTACGAGCAGTACTTC.

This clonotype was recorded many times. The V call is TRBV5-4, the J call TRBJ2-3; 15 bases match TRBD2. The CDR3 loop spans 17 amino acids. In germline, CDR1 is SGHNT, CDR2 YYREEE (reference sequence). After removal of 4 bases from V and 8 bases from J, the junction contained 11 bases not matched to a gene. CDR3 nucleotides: TGTGCCAGCAGCACAGGACTAGCGGGAGGGCCAGGGGGTACGCAGTATTTT. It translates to CASSTGLAGGPGGTQYF.

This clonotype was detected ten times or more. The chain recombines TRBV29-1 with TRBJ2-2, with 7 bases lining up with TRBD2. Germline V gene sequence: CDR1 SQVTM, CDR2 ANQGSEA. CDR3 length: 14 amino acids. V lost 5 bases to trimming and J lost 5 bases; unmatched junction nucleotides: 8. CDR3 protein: CSVLGGSGTGELFF. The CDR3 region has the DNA TGCAGCGTTCTTGGCGGGAGTGGGACCGGGGAGCTGTTTTTT.

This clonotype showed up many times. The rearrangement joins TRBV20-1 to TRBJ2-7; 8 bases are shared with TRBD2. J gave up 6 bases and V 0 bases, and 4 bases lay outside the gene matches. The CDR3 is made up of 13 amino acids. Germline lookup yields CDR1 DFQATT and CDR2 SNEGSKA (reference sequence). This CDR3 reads CSARDPLAGEQYF. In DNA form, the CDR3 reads TGCAGTGCTAGAGATCCCCTAGCGGGCGAGCAGTACTTC.

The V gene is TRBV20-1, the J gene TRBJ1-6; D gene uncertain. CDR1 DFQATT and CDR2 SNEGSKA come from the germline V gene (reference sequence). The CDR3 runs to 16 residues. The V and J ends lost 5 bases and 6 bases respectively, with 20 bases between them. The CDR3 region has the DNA TGCAGTGCTGCAGACGGGAGTCGGGCTGGTAATTCACCCCTCCACTTT. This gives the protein CSAADGSRAGNSPLHF.

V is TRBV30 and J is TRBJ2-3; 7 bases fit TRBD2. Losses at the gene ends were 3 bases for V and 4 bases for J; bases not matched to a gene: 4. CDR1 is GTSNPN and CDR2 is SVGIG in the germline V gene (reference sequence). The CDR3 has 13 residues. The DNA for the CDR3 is TGTGCCTGGAGAGTTGCGGGAGCAGATACGCAGTATTTT. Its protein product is CAWRVAGADTQYF.

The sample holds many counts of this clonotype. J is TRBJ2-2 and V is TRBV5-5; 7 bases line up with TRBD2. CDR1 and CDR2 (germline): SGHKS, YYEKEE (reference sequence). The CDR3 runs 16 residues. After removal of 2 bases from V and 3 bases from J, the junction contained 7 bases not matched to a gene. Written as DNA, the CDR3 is TGTGCCAGCAGCTTTGGGGCTAGCGGCGACACCGGGGAGCTGTTTTTT. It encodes CASSFGASGDTGELFF. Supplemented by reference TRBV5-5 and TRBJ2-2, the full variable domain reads DAGVTQSPTHLIKTRGQQVTLRCSPISGHKSVSWYQQVLGQGPQFIFQYYEKEERGRGNFPDRFSARQFPNYSSELNVNALLLGDSALYLCASSFGASGDTGELFFGEGSRLTVL.

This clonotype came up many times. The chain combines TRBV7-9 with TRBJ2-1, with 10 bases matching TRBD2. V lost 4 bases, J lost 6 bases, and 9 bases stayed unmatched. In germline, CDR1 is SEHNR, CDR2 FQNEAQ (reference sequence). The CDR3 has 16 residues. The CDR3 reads CASSSTRRTSGNEQFF. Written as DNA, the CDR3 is TGTGCCAGCAGCTCAACCCGCCGGACTAGCGGCAATGAGCAGTTCTTC.

CDR3 coding DNA: TGTGCCAGCTCTCCCGTAGCGGGAGGGCCATTCAATGAGCAGTTCTTC. It yields the protein CASSPVAGGPFNEQFF. The chain is built from TRBV18 and TRBJ2-1; 11 bases are a match to TRBD2. Trimming removed 6 bases from V and 6 bases from J; junction bases left unmatched: 10. This CDR3 contains 16 residues. CDR1 is KGHSH, CDR2 LQKENI, per germline.

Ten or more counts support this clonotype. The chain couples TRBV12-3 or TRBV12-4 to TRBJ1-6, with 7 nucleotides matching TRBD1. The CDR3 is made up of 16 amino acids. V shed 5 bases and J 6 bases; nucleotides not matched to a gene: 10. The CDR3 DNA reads TGTGCCAGCAGTATCGCCAGGGGGTTGAGTAATTCACCCCTCCACTTT. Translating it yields CASSIARGLSNSPLHF.

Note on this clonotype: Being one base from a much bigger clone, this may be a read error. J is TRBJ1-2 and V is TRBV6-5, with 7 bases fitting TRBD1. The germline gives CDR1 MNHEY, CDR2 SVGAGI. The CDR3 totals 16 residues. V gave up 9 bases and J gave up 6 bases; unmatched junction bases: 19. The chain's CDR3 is CARSPLPTGRWDGYTF. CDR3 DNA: TGTGCCAGAAGTCCTCTACCGACAGGGAGGTGGGATGGCTACACCTTC.

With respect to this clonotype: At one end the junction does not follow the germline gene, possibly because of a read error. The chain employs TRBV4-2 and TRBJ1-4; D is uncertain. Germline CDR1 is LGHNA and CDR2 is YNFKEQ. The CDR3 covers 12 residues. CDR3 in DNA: TGTGCCAGCAGCCAACGGTTGAAAAAACTGTATTTT. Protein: CASSQRLKKLYF.

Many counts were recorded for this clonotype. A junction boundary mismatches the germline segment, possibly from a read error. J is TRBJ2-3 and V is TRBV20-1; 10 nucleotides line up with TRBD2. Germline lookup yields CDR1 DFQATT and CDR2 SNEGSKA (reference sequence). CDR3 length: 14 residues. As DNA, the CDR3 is TGCAGTGCAAGAGCGGGAGGGTTCACAGATACGCAGTATTTT. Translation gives CSARAGGFTDTQYF.

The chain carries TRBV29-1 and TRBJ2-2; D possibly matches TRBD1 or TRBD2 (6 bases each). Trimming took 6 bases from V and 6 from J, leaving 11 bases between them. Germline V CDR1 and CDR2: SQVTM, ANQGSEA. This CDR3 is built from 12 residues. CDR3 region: CSVFRGAGELFF. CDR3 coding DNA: TGCAGCGTATTTAGGGGGGCCGGGGAGCTGTTTTTT.